This T cell receptor beta chain was identified during a study of CXCR3 chemokines and chemotherapy response in bladder cancer. Germline assignment: CDR1 SGHNT and CDR2 YYREEE (reference sequence). The CDR3 is made up of 16 amino acids. V lost 4 bases to trimming and J lost 3 bases; unmatched junction nucleotides: 12. This clonotype ranks as medium-sized. TCRdb re-analysed the PCR reads in MiXCR, keeping a single row per CDR3 protein. The profile covers over 2,000 distinct CDR3 sequences, with 15% to 20% appearing a single time and less than 30% taken by the ten largest. The receptor's source is a human donor with bladder cancer that responded to neoadjuvant chemotherapy. This chain connects TRBV5-4 to TRBJ1-2; TRBD1 aligns across 7 bases. This material was obtained from a patient whose treatment included neoadjuvant chemotherapy. CDR3 amino acids: CASSARGARGDYGYTF. CDR3 coding DNA: TGTGCCAGCAGCGCCAGGGGGGCACGGGGTGACTATGGCTACACCTTC. Combining the CDR3 with reference TRBV5-4 and TRBJ1-2 gives the whole variable domain ETGVTQSPTHLIKTRGQQVTLRCSSQSGHNTVSWYQQALGQGPQFIFQYYREEENGRGNFPPRFSGLQFPNYSSELNVNALELDDSALYLCASSARGARGDYGYTFGSGTRLTVV.